These 19 T cell receptor beta chains share one sample of origin, sequenced in a study of graft-versus-host responses after intestinal transplantation. Profiling relied on immunoSEQ multiplex PCR, and the TCRdb table lists in-frame clones only, not all of them. The sample lists approximately 21,000 clones; 56% were seen once. The specimen comprised alloreactive CD4+ T cells from a mixed lymphocyte reaction culture, sampled before intestinal transplant. Indicated subset: CFSE-low proliferating T cells sorted from roughly six-day pre-transplant mixed lymphocyte reaction (GvH or HvG direction). The receptors were gathered from a human patient who received an intestinal transplant.

The table lists this clone with a few counts. The rearrangement uses TRBV5-1 and TRBJ2-7; 8 positions match TRBD2. This CDR3 has 14 residues. Germline CDR1 and CDR2: SGHRS and YFSETQ. J gave up 7 bases and V 3 bases, and 9 bases lay outside the gene matches. The CDR3 protein is CASSSSGSSKEQYF. CDR3 bases: TGCGCCAGCAGCTCGAGCGGGAGTTCTAAAGAGCAGTACTTC.

The chain couples TRBV9 to TRBJ2-2; 12 bases line up with TRBD2. Germline-derived CDR1 and CDR2 are SGDLS and YYNGEE. V shed 1 base and J 7 bases; nucleotides not matched to a gene: 8. The CDR3 is 17 amino acids. Written as DNA, the CDR3 is TGTGCCAGCAGCGTACTAGCGGGGGGGCACAAAATCGGGGAGCTGTTTTTT. Protein: CASSVLAGGHKIGELFF. Variable domain in full (rest from reference TRBV9 and TRBJ2-2): DSGVTQTPKHLITATGQRVTLRCSPRSGDLSVYWYQQSLDQGLQFLIQYYNGEERAKGNILERFSAQQFPDLHSELNLSSLELGDSALYFCASSVLAGGHKIGELFFGEGSRLTVL.

The J gene is TRBJ2-1, the V gene TRBV7-9, with TRBD1 matching over 8 bases. CDR1 and CDR2 from the germline V gene are SEHNR and FQNEAQ (reference sequence). Trimming removed 0 bases from V and 13 bases from J; junction bases left unmatched: 8. This CDR3 is built from 14 residues. The CDR3 reads CASSLALTSGGQFF. In nucleotides, the CDR3 is TGTGCCAGCAGCTTAGCCCTAACGTCAGGGGGCCAGTTCTTC.

This clone occurred a few times. The CDR3 DNA is TGTGCCTGGCGACACCTTAATAATGAAAAACTGTTTTTT. As protein: CAWRHLNNEKLFF. The rearrangement joins TRBV30 to TRBJ1-4, with D unclear. Per the germline V gene, CDR1 is GTSNPN and CDR2 is SVGIG (reference sequence). This CDR3 spans 13 amino acids. V was shortened by 5 bases and J by 4 bases, with 11 bases between the two germline ends.

The chain carries TRBV27 and TRBJ1-2; unclear D gene. Trimming pared 2 bases from V and 1 base from J, leaving 14 bases between. The CDR3 is made up of 16 amino acids. Germline values: CDR1 MNHEY, CDR2 SMNVEV (reference sequence). The CDR3 DNA reads TGTGCCAGCAGTTTAGCGGCTGGTCCCTATAACTATGGCTACACCTTC. It codes for CASSLAAGPYNYGYTF.

This clone has a handful of counts. This chain links TRBV18 with TRBJ2-7, with 8 bases fitting TRBD1. The germline CDR1 and CDR2 sequences are KGHSH and LQKENI. CDR3 length equals 15 residues. The V and J ends lost 2 bases and 4 bases, in that order; junction bases with no gene match: 7. CDR3 bases: TGTGCCAGCTCACCAAGACAGGGGACTGGGTACGAGCAGTACTTC. Translating it yields CASSPRQGTGYEQYF. The full variable domain, its missing parts supplied by reference TRBV18 and TRBJ2-7, is NAGVMQNPRHLVRRRGQEARLRCSPMKGHSHVYWYRQLPEEGLKFMVYLQKENIIDESGMPKERFSAEFPKEGPSILRIQQVVRGDSAAYFCASSPRQGTGYEQYFGPGTRLTVT.

This chain links TRBV2 with TRBJ2-4, with D uncertain. The V end lost 6 bases, the J end lost 0 bases, and 9 bases lay between the germline ends. Germline V gene lookup returns CDR1 SNHLY and CDR2 FYNNEI. CDR3 size: 14 residues. The CDR3: CASSPTKAKNIQYF. The CDR3 coding sequence is TGTGCCAGCAGCCCTACTAAAGCCAAAAACATTCAGTACTTC.

This sequence joins TRBV19 and TRBJ2-6; D possibly corresponds to TRBD1 (6 bases). The V end lost 3 bases, the J end lost 2 bases, and 8 bases lay between the germline ends. The CDR3 contains 15 residues. Germline V gene lookup returns CDR1 LNHDA and CDR2 SQIVND (reference sequence). In nucleotides, the CDR3 is TGTGCCAGTAGTATTAGGGGGACTGGGGCCAACGTCCTGACTTTC. It translates to CASSIRGTGANVLTF.

This chain uses TRBV7-9 with TRBJ1-1, with D unclear. The V gene's germline CDR1 is SEHNR and CDR2 FQNEAQ (reference sequence). Trimming pared 3 bases from V and 4 bases from J, leaving 9 bases between. The CDR3 runs to 13 residues. CDR3 sequence: CASSFNTGTEAFF. In DNA, the CDR3 is TGTGCCAGCAGCTTCAACACGGGCACTGAAGCTTTCTTT.

The gene calls are TRBV18 and TRBJ2-3, with 8 bases that match TRBD2. CDR3 length equals 16 residues. CDR1 and CDR2 (germline): KGHSH, LQKENI. The ends lost 0 bases at V and 3 bases at J; junction bases unmatched: 5. The CDR3 here is CASSPPWASGTDTQYF. The CDR3 DNA sequence: TGTGCCAGCTCACCACCTTGGGCTAGCGGGACAGATACGCAGTATTTT.

The chain has TRBV11-2 and TRBJ2-1; 9 positions agree with TRBD1. CDR1 and CDR2 from the germline V gene are SGHAT and FQNNGV. Losses at the gene ends were 1 base for V and 2 bases for J; bases not matched to a gene: 0. This CDR3 spans 15 amino acids. The CDR3 DNA sequence: TGTGCCAGCAGCTTAGGACAGGGGGCCTACAATGAGCAGTTCTTC. The encoded protein is CASSLGQGAYNEQFF.

This chain uses TRBV6-5 with TRBJ2-2, with TRBD2 as a possible D gene (5 bases). Trimming took 2 bases from V and 5 from J, leaving 15 bases between them. Per germline, CDR1 MNHEY and CDR2 SVGAGI. CDR3 length: 16 residues. The CDR3 loop is CASSYPLGLTTGELFF. In DNA, the CDR3 is TGTGCCAGCAGTTACCCTCTCGGACTTACAACCGGGGAGCTGTTTTTT.

J is TRBJ2-1 and V is TRBV10-3; D is perhaps TRBD1 (7 bases). The V end was cut by 4 bases, the J end by 9 bases, with 16 bases between. From germline, CDR1 is ENHRY and CDR2 SYGVKD. This CDR3 is built from 14 residues. CDR3 protein: CAISGMEGAVEQFF. Written as DNA, the CDR3 is TGTGCCATCAGTGGGATGGAGGGGGCTGTTGAGCAGTTCTTC.

The chain employs TRBV7-9 and TRBJ2-1, with TRBD2 matching 12 bases. In germline, CDR1 is SEHNR, CDR2 FQNEAQ (reference sequence). The length of the CDR3 is 14 residues. J gave up 10 bases and V 5 bases, and 6 bases lay outside the gene matches. CDR3 protein: CASSPRTSGNEQFF. DNA for the CDR3: TGTGCCAGCAGCCCGAGGACTAGCGGGAACGAGCAGTTCTTC.

The chain uses TRBV11-3 and TRBJ2-1, with TRBD1 as a possible D gene (6 bases). The germline V gene has CDR1 SGHNT and CDR2 YENEEA. The V and J ends lost 6 bases and 5 bases respectively, with 17 bases between them. CDR3 length: 15 amino acids. The CDR3 loop reads CASSSGTRAHNEQFF. The CDR3 bases are TGTGCCAGCAGTTCCGGGACAAGGGCTCACAATGAGCAGTTCTTC.

In DNA form, the CDR3 reads TGTGCCAGCAGCTTAGCCGTCAGGGAGACCCAGTACTTC. It translates to CASSLAVRETQYF. V and J are TRBV11-2 and TRBJ2-5; D not certain. With 1 base removed from V and 5 bases from J, the gap between germline ends came to 8 bases. The length of the CDR3 is 13 residues. Germline values: CDR1 SGHAT, CDR2 FQNNGV.

The chain carries TRBV6-5 and TRBJ1-1; D is undetermined. CDR1 and CDR2 (germline): MNHEY, SVGAGI. Trimming took off 5 bases at V and 7 bases at J, with 8 bases between the two ends. The CDR3 length is 11 residues. The CDR3 loop is CASSREGEAFF. Written as DNA, the CDR3 is TGTGCCAGCAGTCGCGAGGGTGAAGCTTTCTTT.

J is TRBJ2-7 and V is TRBV14; unclear D gene. CDR3 length equals 14 residues. V was shortened by 4 bases and J by 4 bases, with 14 bases between the two germline ends. CDR1 is SGHDN, CDR2 FVKESK, per germline. CDR3 bases: TGTGCCAGCAGCCTCAGGTCAGGCAGATACGAGCAGTACTTC. Its protein product is CASSLRSGRYEQYF.

The chain carries TRBV28 and TRBJ1-6; D perhaps matches TRBD1 (6 bases). The CDR3 contains 14 residues. With 7 bases removed from V and 7 bases from J, the gap between germline ends came to 14 bases. CDR1 MDHEN and CDR2 SYDVKM come from the germline V gene. The CDR3 is CASTRGAANSPLHF. CDR3 nucleotide sequence: TGTGCCAGCACCCGGGGGGCAGCGAATTCACCCCTCCACTTT.